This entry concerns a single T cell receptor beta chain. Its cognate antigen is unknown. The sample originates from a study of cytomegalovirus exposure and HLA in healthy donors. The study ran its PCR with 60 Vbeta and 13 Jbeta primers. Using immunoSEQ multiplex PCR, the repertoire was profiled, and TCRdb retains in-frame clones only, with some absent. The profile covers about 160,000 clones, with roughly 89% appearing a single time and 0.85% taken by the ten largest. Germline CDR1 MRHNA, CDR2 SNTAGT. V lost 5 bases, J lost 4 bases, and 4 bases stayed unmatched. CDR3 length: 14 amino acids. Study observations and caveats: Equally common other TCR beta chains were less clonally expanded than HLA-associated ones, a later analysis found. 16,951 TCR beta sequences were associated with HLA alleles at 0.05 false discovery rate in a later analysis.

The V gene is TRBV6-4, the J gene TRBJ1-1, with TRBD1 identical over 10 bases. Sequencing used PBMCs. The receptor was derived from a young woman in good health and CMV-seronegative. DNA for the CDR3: TGTGCCAGCAGTCTGCGACAGGGGGCCACTGAAGCTTTCTTT. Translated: CASSLRQGATEAFF.